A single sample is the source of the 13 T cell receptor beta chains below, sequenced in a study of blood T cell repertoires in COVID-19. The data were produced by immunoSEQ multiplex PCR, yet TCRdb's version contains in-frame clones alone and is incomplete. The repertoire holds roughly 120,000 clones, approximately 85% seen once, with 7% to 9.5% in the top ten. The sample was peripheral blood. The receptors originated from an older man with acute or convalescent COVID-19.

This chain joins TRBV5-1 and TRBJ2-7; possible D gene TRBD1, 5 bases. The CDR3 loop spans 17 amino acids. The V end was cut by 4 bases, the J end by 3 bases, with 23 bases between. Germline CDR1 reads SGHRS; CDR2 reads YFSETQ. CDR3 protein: CASSLFLDTATLYEQYF. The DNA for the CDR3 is TGCGCCAGCAGCCTCTTTCTGGACACGGCAACCCTCTACGAGCAGTACTTC.

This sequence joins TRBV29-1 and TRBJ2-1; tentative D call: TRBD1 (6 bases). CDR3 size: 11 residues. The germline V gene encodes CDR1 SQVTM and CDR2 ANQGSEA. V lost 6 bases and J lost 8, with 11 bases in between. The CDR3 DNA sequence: TGCAGCGTAAGCAGGGGCTATGAGCAGTTCTTC. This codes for CSVSRGYEQFF.

The CDR3 protein is CSVSTGGLHGELFF. The DNA of the CDR3 is TGCAGCGTTTCGACAGGGGGCCTTCACGGGGAGCTGTTTTTT. The chain joins TRBV29-1 to TRBJ2-2, with 10 bases that match TRBD1. The CDR3 sequence is 14 residues long. With V trimmed by 5 bases and J by 7 bases, 7 bases remained unmatched. Germline CDR1 reads SQVTM; CDR2 reads ANQGSEA.

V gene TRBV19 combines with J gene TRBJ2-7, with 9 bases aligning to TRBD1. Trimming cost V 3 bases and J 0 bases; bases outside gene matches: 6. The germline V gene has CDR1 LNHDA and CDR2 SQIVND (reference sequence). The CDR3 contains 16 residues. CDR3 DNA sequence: TGTGCCAGTAGTATCGGACAGGGGATGGTCTCCTACGAGCAGTACTTC. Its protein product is CASSIGQGMVSYEQYF.

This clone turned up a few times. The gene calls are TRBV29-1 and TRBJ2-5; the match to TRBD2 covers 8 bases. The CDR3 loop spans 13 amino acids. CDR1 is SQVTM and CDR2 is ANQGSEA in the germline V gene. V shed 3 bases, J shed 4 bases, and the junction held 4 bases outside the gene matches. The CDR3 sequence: CSVDSGTGETQYF. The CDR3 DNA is TGCAGCGTTGATAGCGGGACTGGAGAGACCCAGTACTTC. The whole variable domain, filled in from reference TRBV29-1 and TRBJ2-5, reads SAVISQKPSRDICQRGTSLTIQCQVDSQVTMMFWYRQQPGQSLTLIATANQGSEATYESGFVIDKFPISRPNLTFSTLTVSNMSPEDSSIYLCSVDSGTGETQYFGPGTRLLVL.

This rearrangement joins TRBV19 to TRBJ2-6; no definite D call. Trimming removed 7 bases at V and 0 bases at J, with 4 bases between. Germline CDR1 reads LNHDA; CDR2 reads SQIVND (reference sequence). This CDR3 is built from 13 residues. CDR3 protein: CASTFSGANVLTF. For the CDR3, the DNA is TGTGCCAGTACATTCTCTGGGGCCAACGTCCTGACTTTC.

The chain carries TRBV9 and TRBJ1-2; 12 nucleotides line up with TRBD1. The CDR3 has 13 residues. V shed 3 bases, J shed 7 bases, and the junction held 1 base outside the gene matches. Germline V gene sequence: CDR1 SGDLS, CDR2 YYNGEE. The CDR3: CASSEGQGAGYTF. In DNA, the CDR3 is TGTGCCAGCAGCGAGGGACAGGGGGCTGGCTACACCTTC.

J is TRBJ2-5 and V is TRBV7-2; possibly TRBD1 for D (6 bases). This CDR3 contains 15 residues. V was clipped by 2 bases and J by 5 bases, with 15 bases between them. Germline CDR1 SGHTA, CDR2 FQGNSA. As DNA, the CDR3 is TGTGCCAGCAGCTTATTGGGCAGGGGCGCGGAGACCCAGTACTTC. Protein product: CASSLLGRGAETQYF.

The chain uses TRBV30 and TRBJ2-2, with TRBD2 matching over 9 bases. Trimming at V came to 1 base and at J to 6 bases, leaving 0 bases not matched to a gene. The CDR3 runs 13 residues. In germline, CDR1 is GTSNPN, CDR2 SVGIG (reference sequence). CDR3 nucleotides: TGTGCCTGGAGTGGCGGGGGGGCCGGGGAGCTGTTTTTT. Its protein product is CAWSGGGAGELFF.

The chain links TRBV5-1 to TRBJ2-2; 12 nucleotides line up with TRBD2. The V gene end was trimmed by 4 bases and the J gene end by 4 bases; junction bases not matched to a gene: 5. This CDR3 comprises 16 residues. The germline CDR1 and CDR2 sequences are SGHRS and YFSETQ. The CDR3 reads CASSLGLAGTTGELFF. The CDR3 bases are TGCGCCAGCAGCCTAGGACTAGCGGGGACCACCGGGGAGCTGTTTTTT.

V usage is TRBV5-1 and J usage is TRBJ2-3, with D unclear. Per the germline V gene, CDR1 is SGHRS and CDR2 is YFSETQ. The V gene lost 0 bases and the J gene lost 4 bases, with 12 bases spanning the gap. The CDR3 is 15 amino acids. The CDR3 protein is CASSLDLVTADTQYF. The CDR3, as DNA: TGCGCCAGCAGCTTGGACCTTGTTACGGCAGATACGCAGTATTTT.

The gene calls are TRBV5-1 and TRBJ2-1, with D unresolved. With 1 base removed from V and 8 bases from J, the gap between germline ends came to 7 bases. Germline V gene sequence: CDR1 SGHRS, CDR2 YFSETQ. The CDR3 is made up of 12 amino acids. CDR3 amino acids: CASSLLRDEQFF. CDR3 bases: TGCGCCAGCAGCTTGCTCCGCGATGAGCAGTTCTTC.

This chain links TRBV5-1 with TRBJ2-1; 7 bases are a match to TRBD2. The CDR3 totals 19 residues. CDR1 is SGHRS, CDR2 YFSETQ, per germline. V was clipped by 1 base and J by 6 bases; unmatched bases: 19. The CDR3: CASSLYLRGGGKYRNEQFF. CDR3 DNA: TGCGCCAGCAGCTTGTATCTACGGGGCGGGGGAAAGTATCGCAATGAGCAGTTCTTC. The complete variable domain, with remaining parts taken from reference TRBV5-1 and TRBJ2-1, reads KAGVTQTPRYLIKTRGQQVTLSCSPISGHRSVSWYQQTPGQGLQFLFEYFSETQRNKGNFPGRFSGRQFSNSRSEMNVSTLELGDSALYLCASSLYLRGGGKYRNEQFFGPGTRLTVL.